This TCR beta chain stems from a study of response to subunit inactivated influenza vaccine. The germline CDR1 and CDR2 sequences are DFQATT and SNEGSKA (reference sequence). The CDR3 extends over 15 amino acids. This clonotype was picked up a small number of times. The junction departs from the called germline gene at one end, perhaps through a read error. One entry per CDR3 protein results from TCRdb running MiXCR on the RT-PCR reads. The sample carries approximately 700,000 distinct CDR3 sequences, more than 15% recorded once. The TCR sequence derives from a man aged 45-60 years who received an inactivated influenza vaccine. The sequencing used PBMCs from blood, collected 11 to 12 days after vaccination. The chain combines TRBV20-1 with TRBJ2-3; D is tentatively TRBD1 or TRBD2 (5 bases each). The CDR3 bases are TGCAGTGCGAGAGGGGTGGCGGAGGCCACAGATACGCAGTATTTT. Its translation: CSARGVAEATDTQYF.